One sample yielded the 30 T cell receptor beta chains listed below, sequenced in a study of blood T cell repertoires in COVID-19. Libraries were prepared by immunoSEQ multiplex PCR; TCRdb keeps only in-frame clonotypes and omits some of them. This sample has 90,000 or so clones; about 85% occur once, and the top ten carry around 25%. The sequencing sample was made of peripheral blood. The receptors here all came from an elderly man with active or convalescent COVID-19.

The chain combines TRBV11-2 with TRBJ1-6; D remains unclear. The germline V and J ends were trimmed by 6 bases and 14 bases, with 17 bases remaining between them. The length of the CDR3 is 13 residues. In germline, CDR1 is SGHAT, CDR2 FQNNGV. CDR3 nucleotides: TGTGCCAGCAGTAGCGACCGGATTGTAGCCCTCCACTTT. Translating it yields CASSSDRIVALHF. The full variable domain, with the rest looked up from reference TRBV11-2 and TRBJ1-6, is EAGVAQSPRYKIIEKRQSVAFWCNPISGHATLYWYQQILGQGPKLLIQFQNNGVVDDSQLPKDRFSAERLKGVDSTLKIQPAKLEDSAVYLCASSSDRIVALHFGNGTRLTVT.

The chain carries TRBV5-4 and TRBJ1-6; D ambiguous. There are 14 residues in the CDR3. Deletions cut 3 bases from V and 3 bases from J, with 7 bases between. The V gene's germline CDR1 is SGHNT and CDR2 YYREEE (reference sequence). The CDR3 region is CASSWRDYNSPLHF. CDR3 DNA: TGTGCCAGCAGCTGGAGGGACTATAATTCACCCCTCCACTTT.

The gene calls are TRBV2 and TRBJ2-5; 9 positions agree with TRBD1. CDR1 SNHLY and CDR2 FYNNEI come from the germline V gene. The CDR3 loop spans 13 amino acids. Losses at the gene ends were 7 bases for V and 4 bases for J; bases not matched to a gene: 4. The CDR3 here is CASKKTGGETQYF. CDR3 nucleotides: TGTGCCAGCAAAAAGACAGGGGGAGAGACCCAGTACTTC.

This chain links TRBV5-1 with TRBJ1-6, with 10 bases that match TRBD1. V was clipped by 4 bases and J by 9 bases; unmatched bases: 7. CDR1 is SGHRS, CDR2 YFSETQ, per germline. This CDR3 comprises 15 residues. The CDR3 sequence: CASSQGDRGISPLHF. DNA for the CDR3: TGCGCCAGCAGCCAGGGGGACAGGGGAATTTCACCCCTCCACTTT.

The chain recombines TRBV13 with TRBJ1-1, with TRBD1 as a possible D gene (6 bases). CDR1 and CDR2 (germline): PRHDT, FYEKMQ (reference sequence). V shed 5 bases and J shed 11 bases, with 15 bases lying between them. CDR3 length equals 12 residues. DNA of the CDR3: TGTGCCAGCAGCCAAAACAGGGTAGCCGCTTTCTTT. This sequence encodes CASSQNRVAAFF.

The genes are TRBV28 and TRBJ1-2, with D tentatively TRBD1 (5 bases). CDR1 is MDHEN and CDR2 is SYDVKM in the germline V gene. V lost 4 bases, J lost 8 bases, and 11 bases lay in between. The CDR3 sequence is 12 residues long. The CDR3 sequence: CASSYRNWGYTF. CDR3 coding DNA: TGTGCCAGCAGTTACAGGAATTGGGGCTACACCTTC.

The chain uses TRBV6-2 or TRBV6-3 and TRBJ2-1; 9 bases align to TRBD1. The germline CDR1 and CDR2 sequences are MNHEY and SVGEGT. The ends lost 5 bases at V and 8 bases at J; junction bases unmatched: 7. The length of the CDR3 is 14 residues. The DNA of the CDR3 is TGTGCCAGCAGTCAACAGGGGGCGCGCTATGAGCAGTTCTTC. Its protein is CASSQQGARYEQFF.

The V gene is TRBV27, the J gene TRBJ2-5; 9 bases agree with TRBD2. With 6 bases clipped from V and 5 bases from J, the junction kept 7 bases outside the gene matches. CDR1 and CDR2 (germline): MNHEY, SMNVEV (reference sequence). This CDR3 comprises 14 residues. The CDR3 region is CASRRAGGSETQYF. The DNA of the CDR3 is TGTGCCAGCAGACGAGCGGGGGGCTCTGAGACCCAGTACTTC.

The chain has TRBV6-5 and TRBJ1-4; 7 bases agree with TRBD1. V gave up 8 bases and J gave up 5 bases; unmatched junction bases: 8. This CDR3 has 14 residues. Looked up from germline, CDR1 is MNHEY and CDR2 is SVGAGI. The CDR3 loop is CASQRDSRNEKLFF. DNA for the CDR3: TGTGCCAGCCAAAGGGACAGCCGAAATGAAAAACTGTTTTTT.

V and J are TRBV7-8 and TRBJ1-2; TRBD1 agrees at 10 bases. The CDR3 has 15 amino acids. V lost 5 bases to trimming and J lost 3 bases; unmatched junction nucleotides: 6. CDR1 is SGHVS, CDR2 FQNEAQ, per germline. CDR3 amino acids: CASSKEGTGDYGYTF. CDR3 DNA: TGTGCCAGCAGCAAAGAAGGGACAGGGGACTATGGCTACACCTTC.

The gene calls are TRBV2 and TRBJ1-1; 8 bases are shared with TRBD1. Germline assignment: CDR1 SNHLY and CDR2 FYNNEI. V lost 7 bases to trimming and J lost 1 base; unmatched junction nucleotides: 5. The CDR3 is made up of 14 amino acids. CDR3 nucleotides: TGTGCCAGCATCCAAGACAGGGGGAACACTGAAGCTTTCTTT. Translating it yields CASIQDRGNTEAFF.

The chain has TRBV3-1 (or the pseudogene TRBV3-2) and TRBJ2-3, with unresolved D. Trimming cost V 0 bases and J 0 bases, with 4 bases left between them. Germline V CDR1 and CDR2: LGHDT, YNNKEL (reference sequence). The CDR3 length is 14 residues. The CDR3 nucleotides are TGTGCCAGCAGCCAAGACCCTAGCACAGATACGCAGTATTTT. Translated, it gives CASSQDPSTDTQYF.

The rearrangement uses TRBV7-9 and TRBJ1-5, with 8 bases that match TRBD1. Per the germline V gene, CDR1 is SEHNR and CDR2 is FQNEAQ (reference sequence). The trim removed 5 bases at V and 5 bases at J, leaving 5 bases unmatched. The CDR3 is made up of 14 amino acids. The CDR3 DNA reads TGTGCCAGCAGCGGACAGGGTCGGGATCAGCCCCAGCATTTT. Protein sequence: CASSGQGRDQPQHF.

Only one count was recorded for this clone. The chain combines TRBV11-2 with TRBJ2-5; TRBD1 aligns across 7 bases. This CDR3 is built from 13 residues. Germline loops: CDR1 SGHAT, CDR2 FQNNGV. J was trimmed by 5 bases and V by 5 bases; bases with no gene match: 5. The CDR3 nucleotides are TGTGCCAGCAGCCAAGGGGGCTCGGAGACCCAGTACTTC. This sequence encodes CASSQGGSETQYF.

This chain links TRBV7-9 with TRBJ2-1, with D maybe TRBD2 (5 bases). Germline values: CDR1 SEHNR, CDR2 FQNEAQ (reference sequence). Trimming took 4 bases from V and 2 from J, leaving 12 bases between them. CDR3 length: 15 amino acids. CDR3 loop: CASSSHHGTYNEQFF. The CDR3 DNA reads as TGTGCCAGCAGCTCCCACCACGGGACCTACAATGAGCAGTTCTTC.

The V and J genes are TRBV5-1 and TRBJ1-3; 7 bases line up with TRBD1. Looked up from germline, CDR1 is SGHRS and CDR2 is YFSETQ. Trimming took 2 bases from V and 10 from J; bases not matched to a gene: 15. The length of the CDR3 is 16 residues. In nucleotides, the CDR3 is TGCGCCAGCAGCTTCCAGCCGGGACAGACAAGAGGGACCATATATTTT. Amino acids: CASSFQPGQTRGTIYF.

This chain links TRBV12-3 or TRBV12-4 with TRBJ1-1; TRBD1 matches at 8 bases. The V gene end was trimmed by 5 bases and the J gene end by 8 bases; junction bases not matched to a gene: 7. CDR3 length: 13 amino acids. CDR3 sequence (DNA): TGTGCCAGCAGTGCCAGGACAGGGCTGGAAGCTTTCTTT. Protein product: CASSARTGLEAFF.

A few counts support this clone. This chain joins TRBV7-3 and TRBJ1-1; unclear D gene. Trimming stripped 2 bases from V and 1 base from J, with 5 bases between. The CDR3 totals 13 residues. The germline gives CDR1 SGHTA, CDR2 FQGTGA. CDR3 region: CASSLSENTEAFF. CDR3 coding DNA: TGTGCCAGCAGCTTATCAGAGAACACTGAAGCTTTCTTT.

CDR3 protein: CASSQGRGPYGYTF. The CDR3 region has the DNA TGCGCCAGCAGCCAAGGCAGGGGGCCCTATGGCTACACCTTC. The chain uses TRBV4-3 and TRBJ1-2, with 8 bases matching TRBD1. This CDR3 spans 14 amino acids. The V gene's germline CDR1 is LGHNA and CDR2 YSLEER. Trimming took 1 base from V and 4 from J; bases not matched to a gene: 2.

The CDR3 loop reads CASSESPLGSTEAFF. The CDR3 DNA reads as TGCGCCAGCAGTGAGTCGCCCCTAGGGAGCACTGAAGCTTTCTTT. The rearrangement joins TRBV10-2 to TRBJ1-1; D unclear. The CDR3 covers 15 residues. Looked up from germline, CDR1 is WSHSY and CDR2 is SAAADI. The V gene lost 0 bases and the J gene lost 4 bases, with 12 bases spanning the gap.

This chain connects TRBV14 to TRBJ2-1; 8 bases align to TRBD2. The CDR3 extends over 18 amino acids. V was clipped by 0 bases and J by 4 bases; unmatched bases: 11. Looked up from germline, CDR1 is SGHDN and CDR2 is FVKESK. CDR3 amino acids: CASSQEVPQRGRYNEQFF. The DNA for the CDR3 is TGTGCCAGCAGCCAAGAAGTCCCCCAGCGGGGGAGATACAATGAGCAGTTCTTC.

Comment on this clone: Distinct nucleotide sequences in the sample also encode this CDR3. This chain joins TRBV7-2 and TRBJ1-5, with 8 bases matching TRBD1. The CDR3 spans 15 residues. Trimming at V came to 5 bases and at J to 1 base, leaving 4 bases not matched to a gene. CDR1 and CDR2 from the germline V gene are SGHTA and FQGNSA. Here the CDR3 reads CASSPRTGSNQPQHF. CDR3 sequence (DNA): TGTGCCAGCAGCCCAAGGACAGGGAGCAATCAGCCCCAGCATTTT.

The rearrangement uses TRBV19 and TRBJ1-5; the D is unclear. The CDR3 extends over 15 amino acids. CDR1 and CDR2 from the germline V gene are LNHDA and SQIVND (reference sequence). Trimming removed 7 bases from V and 2 bases from J, with 15 bases in between. CDR3 region: CASTLTSGGNQPQHF. The CDR3 nucleotides read TGTGCCAGTACCCTGACGAGCGGGGGCAATCAGCCCCAGCATTTT.

The gene calls are TRBV2 and TRBJ1-4; D unclear. The CDR3 totals 13 residues. Germline V gives CDR1 SNHLY, CDR2 FYNNEI. V was shortened by 3 bases and J by 8 bases, with 10 bases between the two germline ends. CDR3 bases: TGTGCCAGCAGTGACATGACCAGGGAAAAACTGTTTTTT. Its translation: CASSDMTREKLFF.

The chain has TRBV7-2 and TRBJ2-7, with D tentatively TRBD2 (6 bases). This CDR3 spans 16 amino acids. Trimming stripped 5 bases from V and 2 bases from J, with 19 bases between. Germline assignment: CDR1 SGHTA and CDR2 FQGNSA. CDR3 coding DNA: TGTGCCAGCAGCCCCCCCGCAGGACTACTGCCCTACGAGCAGTACTTC. It translates to CASSPPAGLLPYEQYF.

The rearrangement joins TRBV6-1 to TRBJ2-7; maybe TRBD1 (6 bases). Trimming cost V 5 bases and J 7 bases, with 15 bases left between them. There are 13 residues in the CDR3. Germline V gene lookup returns CDR1 MNHNS and CDR2 SASEGT. CDR3 DNA sequence: TGTGCCAGCAGTCAACAGGGCCCCTTAGAGCAGTACTTC. Residues: CASSQQGPLEQYF.

The V call is TRBV6-5, the J call TRBJ2-3, with D possibly being TRBD2 (5 bases). CDR3 length: 16 residues. Germline V CDR1 and CDR2: MNHEY, SVGAGI. The V and J ends lost 0 bases and 1 base respectively, with 11 bases between them. The CDR3, as DNA: TGTGCCAGCAGTTACTCGTCCGGGGTGGGCACAGATACGCAGTATTTT. As protein: CASSYSSGVGTDTQYF.

This clone was recorded only once. For the CDR3, the DNA is TGTGCCAGCAGTTCCCCGGGACAGGGGAGACAGCCCCAGCATTTT. Amino acid sequence: CASSSPGQGRQPQHF. The rearrangement links TRBV6-5 to TRBJ1-5; 10 bases line up with TRBD1. The length of the CDR3 is 15 residues. Losses at the gene ends were 4 bases for V and 7 bases for J; bases not matched to a gene: 7. Germline V gene sequence: CDR1 MNHEY, CDR2 SVGAGI.

The chain joins TRBV9 to TRBJ2-2; D is perhaps TRBD1 (6 bases). The germline gives CDR1 SGDLS, CDR2 YYNGEE. The length of the CDR3 is 20 residues. V lost 3 bases and J lost 0, with 24 bases in between. The chain's CDR3 is CASSGTSQGTQFANTGELFF. For the CDR3, the DNA is TGTGCCAGCAGCGGAACCTCACAGGGTACACAGTTCGCGAACACCGGGGAGCTGTTTTTT.

This clone was observed once. This sequence joins TRBV7-9 and TRBJ1-5, with D unclear. Trimming removed 5 bases at V and 7 bases at J, with 15 bases between. The germline gives CDR1 SEHNR, CDR2 FQNEAQ (reference sequence). The CDR3 totals 14 residues. The chain's CDR3 is CASSPSVAGQPQHF. CDR3 sequence (DNA): TGTGCCAGCAGCCCGTCGGTGGCAGGACAGCCCCAGCATTTT. The complete variable domain, with remaining parts taken from reference TRBV7-9 and TRBJ1-5, reads DTGVSQNPRHKITKRGQNVTFRCDPISEHNRLYWYRQTLGQGPEFLTYFQNEAQLEKSRLLSDRFSAERPKGSFSTLEIQRTEQGDSAMYLCASSPSVAGQPQHFGDGTRLSIL.